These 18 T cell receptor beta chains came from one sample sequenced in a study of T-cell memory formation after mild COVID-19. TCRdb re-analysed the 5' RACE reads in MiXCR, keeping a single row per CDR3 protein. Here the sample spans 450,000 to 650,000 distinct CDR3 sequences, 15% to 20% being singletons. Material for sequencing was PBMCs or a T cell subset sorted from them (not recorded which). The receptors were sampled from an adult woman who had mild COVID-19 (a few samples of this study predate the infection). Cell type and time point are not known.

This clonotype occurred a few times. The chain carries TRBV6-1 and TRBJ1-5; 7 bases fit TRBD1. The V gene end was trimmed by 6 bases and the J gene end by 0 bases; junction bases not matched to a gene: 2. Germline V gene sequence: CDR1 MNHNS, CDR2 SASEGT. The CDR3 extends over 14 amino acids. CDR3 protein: CASRGQYSNQPQHF. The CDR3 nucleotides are TGTGCCAGCAGGGGACAGTATAGCAATCAGCCCCAGCATTTT.

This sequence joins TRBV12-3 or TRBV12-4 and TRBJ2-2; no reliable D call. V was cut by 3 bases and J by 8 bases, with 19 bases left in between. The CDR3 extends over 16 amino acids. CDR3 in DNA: TGTGCCAGCAGTTTTGGAGCGACCAAGGTTCTTGGGGAGCTGTTTTTT. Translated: CASSFGATKVLGELFF.

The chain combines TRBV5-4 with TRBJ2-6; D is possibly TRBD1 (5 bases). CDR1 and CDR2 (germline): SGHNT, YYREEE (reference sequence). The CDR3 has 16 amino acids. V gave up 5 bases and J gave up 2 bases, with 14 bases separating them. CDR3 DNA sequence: TGTGCCAGCAGTCTACTGGGGCCAACTGGGGCCAACGTCCTGACTTTC. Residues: CASSLLGPTGANVLTF.

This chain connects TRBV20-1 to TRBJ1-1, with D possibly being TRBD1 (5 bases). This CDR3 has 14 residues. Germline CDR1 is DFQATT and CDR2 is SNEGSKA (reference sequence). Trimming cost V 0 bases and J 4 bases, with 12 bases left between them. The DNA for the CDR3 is TGCAGTGCTAGAGATCTCGGGGGTGGCACTGAAGCTTTCTTT. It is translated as CSARDLGGGTEAFF.

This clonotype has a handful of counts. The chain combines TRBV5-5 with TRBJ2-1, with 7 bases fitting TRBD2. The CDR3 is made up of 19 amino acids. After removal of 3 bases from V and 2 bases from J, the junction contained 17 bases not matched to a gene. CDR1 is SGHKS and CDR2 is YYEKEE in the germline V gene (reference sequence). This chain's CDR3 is CASSSLTGRASGPYNEQFF. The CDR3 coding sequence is TGTGCCAGCAGCTCACTAACGGGCCGGGCTAGCGGACCCTACAATGAGCAGTTCTTC.

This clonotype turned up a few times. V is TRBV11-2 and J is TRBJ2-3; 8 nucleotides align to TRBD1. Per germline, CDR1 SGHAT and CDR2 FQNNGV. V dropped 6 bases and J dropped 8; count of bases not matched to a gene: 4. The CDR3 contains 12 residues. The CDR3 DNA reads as TGTGCCAGCAGACAAGACAGGGGTACGCAGTATTTT. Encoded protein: CASRQDRGTQYF.

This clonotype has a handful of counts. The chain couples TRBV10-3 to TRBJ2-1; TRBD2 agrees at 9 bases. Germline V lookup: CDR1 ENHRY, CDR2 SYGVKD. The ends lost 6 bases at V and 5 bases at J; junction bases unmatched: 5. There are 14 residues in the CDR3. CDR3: CAISGTSRNNEQFF. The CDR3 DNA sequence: TGTGCCATCAGCGGGACTAGCAGAAACAATGAGCAGTTCTTC.

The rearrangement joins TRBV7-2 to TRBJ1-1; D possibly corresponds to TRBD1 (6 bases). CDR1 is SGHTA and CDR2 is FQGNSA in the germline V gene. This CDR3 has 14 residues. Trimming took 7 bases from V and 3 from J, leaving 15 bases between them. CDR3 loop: CASKFGDIYTEAFF. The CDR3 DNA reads TGTGCCAGCAAATTTGGGGACATATACACTGAAGCTTTCTTT.

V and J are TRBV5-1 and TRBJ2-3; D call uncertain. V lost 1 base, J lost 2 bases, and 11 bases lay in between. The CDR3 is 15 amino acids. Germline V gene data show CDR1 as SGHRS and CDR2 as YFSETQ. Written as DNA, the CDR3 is TGCGCCAGCAGCTTGTGGGGATCCCTCACAGATACGCAGTATTTT. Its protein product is CASSLWGSLTDTQYF.

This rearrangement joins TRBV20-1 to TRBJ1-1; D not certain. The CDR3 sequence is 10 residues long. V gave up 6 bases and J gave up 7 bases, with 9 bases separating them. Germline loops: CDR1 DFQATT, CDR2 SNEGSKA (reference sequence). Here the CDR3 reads CSAQHLEAFF. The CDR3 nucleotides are TGCAGTGCCCAACACCTTGAAGCTTTCTTT.

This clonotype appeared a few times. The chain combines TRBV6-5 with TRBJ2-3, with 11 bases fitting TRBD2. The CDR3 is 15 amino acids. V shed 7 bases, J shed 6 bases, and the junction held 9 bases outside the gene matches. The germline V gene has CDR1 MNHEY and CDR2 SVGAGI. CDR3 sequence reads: CASKPLAGGDDTQYF. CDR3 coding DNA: TGTGCCAGCAAACCGCTAGCGGGAGGAGACGATACGCAGTATTTT.

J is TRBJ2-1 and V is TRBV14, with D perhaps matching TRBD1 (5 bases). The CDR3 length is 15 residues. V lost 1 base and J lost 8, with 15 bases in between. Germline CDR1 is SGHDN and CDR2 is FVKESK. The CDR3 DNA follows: TGTGCCAGCAGCCAAGGGCAGGGATACCCCTATGAGCAGTTCTTC. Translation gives CASSQGQGYPYEQFF.

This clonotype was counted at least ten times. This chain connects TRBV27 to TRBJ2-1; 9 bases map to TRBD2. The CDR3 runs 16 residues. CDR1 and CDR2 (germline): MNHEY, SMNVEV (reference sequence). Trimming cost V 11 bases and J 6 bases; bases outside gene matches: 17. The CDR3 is CASTRVGTSSGNEQFF. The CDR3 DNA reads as TGTGCCTCCACTCGCGTCGGGACTAGCTCTGGCAATGAGCAGTTCTTC.

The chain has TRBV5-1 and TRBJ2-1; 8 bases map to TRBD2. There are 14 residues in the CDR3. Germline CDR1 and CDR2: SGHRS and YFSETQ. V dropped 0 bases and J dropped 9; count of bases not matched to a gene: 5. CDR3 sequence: CASSLAGAGGEQFF. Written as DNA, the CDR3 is TGCGCCAGCAGCTTGGCCGGGGCGGGGGGTGAGCAGTTCTTC.

The CDR3 loop is CASSIRRENTEAFF. The CDR3 DNA reads as TGTGCCAGCAGCATACGCAGGGAGAACACTGAAGCTTTCTTT. The V call is TRBV7-9, the J call TRBJ1-1; D may be TRBD1 (5 bases). This CDR3 is built from 14 residues. In germline, CDR1 is SEHNR, CDR2 FQNEAQ (reference sequence). V was clipped by 5 bases and J by 1 base, with 11 bases between them. Using reference TRBV7-9 and TRBJ1-1 for the parts outside the CDR3, the full variable domain is DTGVSQNPRHKITKRGQNVTFRCDPISEHNRLYWYRQTLGQGPEFLTYFQNEAQLEKSRLLSDRFSAERPKGSFSTLEIQRTEQGDSAMYLCASSIRRENTEAFFGQGTRLTVV.

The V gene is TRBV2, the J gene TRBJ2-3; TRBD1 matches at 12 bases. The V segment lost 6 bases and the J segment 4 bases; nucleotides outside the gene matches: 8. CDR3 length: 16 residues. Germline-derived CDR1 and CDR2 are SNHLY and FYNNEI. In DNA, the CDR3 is TGTGCCAGCAGACGTCCCGGGACAGGGGGCGCAGATACGCAGTATTTT. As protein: CASRRPGTGGADTQYF.

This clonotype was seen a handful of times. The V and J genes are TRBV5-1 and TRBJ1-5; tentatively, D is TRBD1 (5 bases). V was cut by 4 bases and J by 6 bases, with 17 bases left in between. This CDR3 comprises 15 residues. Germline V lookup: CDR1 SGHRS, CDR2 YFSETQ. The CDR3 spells CASSLLGELSQPQHF. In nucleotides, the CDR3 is TGCGCCAGCAGCCTGCTGGGGGAGCTGAGTCAGCCCCAGCATTTT.

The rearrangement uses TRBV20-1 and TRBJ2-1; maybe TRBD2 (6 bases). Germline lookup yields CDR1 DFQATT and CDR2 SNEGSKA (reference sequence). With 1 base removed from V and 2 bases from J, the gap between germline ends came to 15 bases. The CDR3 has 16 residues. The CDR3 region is CSARVPAGSPYNEQFF. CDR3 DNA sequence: TGCAGTGCTAGAGTACCTGCGGGAAGCCCCTACAATGAGCAGTTCTTC.